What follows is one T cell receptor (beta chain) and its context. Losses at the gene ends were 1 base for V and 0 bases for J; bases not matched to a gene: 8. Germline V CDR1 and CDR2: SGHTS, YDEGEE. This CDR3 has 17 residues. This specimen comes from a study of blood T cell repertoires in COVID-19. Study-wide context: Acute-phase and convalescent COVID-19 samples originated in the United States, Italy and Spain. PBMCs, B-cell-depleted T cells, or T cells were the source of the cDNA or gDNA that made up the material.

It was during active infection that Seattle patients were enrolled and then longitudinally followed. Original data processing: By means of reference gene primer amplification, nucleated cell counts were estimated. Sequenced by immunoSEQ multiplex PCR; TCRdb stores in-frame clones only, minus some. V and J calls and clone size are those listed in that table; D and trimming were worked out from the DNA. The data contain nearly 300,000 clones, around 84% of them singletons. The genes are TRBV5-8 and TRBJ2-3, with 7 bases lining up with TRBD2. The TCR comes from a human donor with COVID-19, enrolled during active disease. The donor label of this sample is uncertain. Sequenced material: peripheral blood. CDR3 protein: CASSLIGGYISTDTQYF. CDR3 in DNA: TGTGCCAGCAGCTTGATCGGGGGGTACATTAGCACAGATACGCAGTATTTT. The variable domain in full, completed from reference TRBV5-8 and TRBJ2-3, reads EAGVTQSPTHLIKTRGQQATLRCSPISGHTSVYWYQQALGLGLQFLLWYDEGEERNRGNFPPRFSGRQFPNYSSELNVNALELEDSALYLCASSLIGGYISTDTQYFGPGTRLTVL.